This TCR beta chain came from a study of CD8 T cells in Susac syndrome. Study-level findings and limits: The study's TCR sequencing and HLA analysis drew on a certain number of individuals. That number was acknowledged as relatively small.

Germline-derived CDR1 and CDR2 are SQVTM and ANQGSEA. The CDR3 is 11 amino acids. The junction had 3 bases not matched to a gene; V was cut back by 5 bases and J by 5 bases. Roughly 0.5 to 1 ug RNA was reverse transcribed with random hexamers. The authors amplified TCR beta CDR3 across 54 Vbeta and 13 Jbeta using immunoSEQ multiplex PCR. TCRdb re-derived calls from the immunoSEQ multiplex PCR reads in MiXCR, one entry per CDR3 protein. This table holds roughly 120,000 distinct CDR3 sequences, roughly 94% found once. Relapsing-remitting disease, either stable or active, was present in the multiple sclerosis controls, who were treatment-naive patients. This clonotype was detected only a few times. The antigen is unknown.

The chain links TRBV29-1 to TRBJ2-7, with 7 nucleotides matching TRBD1. The receptor comes from a human donor with multiple sclerosis. The sequenced sample was CD4+ T cells from PBMCs. This CDR3 is CSVRQGHEQYF. The CDR3 DNA sequence: TGCAGCGTTCGACAGGGCCACGAGCAGTACTTC.